Reported below is one TCR beta chain. Its antigen is not known. The data are from a study of human T cells and chemical hapten exposure. CDR3 length: 13 residues. CDR1 MDHEN and CDR2 SYDVKM come from the germline V gene. Trimming stripped 6 bases from V and 6 bases from J, with 15 bases between. Study-wide results and limits: Those TCRs sitting above 1 in 1000 frequency stayed the same with DPC sensitization.

Time point: healthy volunteer bleed at 6 weeks. It was from unfractionated whole blood that total RNA was extracted. TCRdb passed the RACE reads through MiXCR, listing each CDR3 protein once. The data show some 65,000 distinct CDR3 sequences, around 6.5% seen once. This chain joins TRBV28 and TRBJ2-7; no reliable D call. Sequencing input: whole blood. The receptor's source is a female donor in good health. Some clones in this sample may be carry-over from other donors' samples. The CDR3 nucleotides read TGTGCCAGCAGAGCCCACGGTACGACCGAGCAGTACTTC. This sequence encodes CASRAHGTTEQYF. Using reference TRBV28 and TRBJ2-7 for the parts outside the CDR3, the full variable domain is DVKVTQSSRYLVKRTGEKVFLECVQDMDHENMFWYRQDPGLGLRLIYFSYDVKMKEKGDIPEGYSVSREKKERFSLILESASTNQTSMYLCASRAHGTTEQYFGPGTRLTVT.